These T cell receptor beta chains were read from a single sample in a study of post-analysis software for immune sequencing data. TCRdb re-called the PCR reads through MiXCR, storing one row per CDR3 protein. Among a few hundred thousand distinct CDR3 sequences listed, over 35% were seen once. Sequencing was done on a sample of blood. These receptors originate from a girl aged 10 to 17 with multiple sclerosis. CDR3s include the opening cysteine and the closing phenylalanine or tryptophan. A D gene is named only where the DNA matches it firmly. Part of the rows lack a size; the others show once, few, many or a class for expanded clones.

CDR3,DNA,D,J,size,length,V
CASSLFGLAAYEQYF,TGTGCCAGCAGTTTATTCGGACTAGCGGCCTACGAGCAGTACTTC,TRBD2,TRBJ2-7,NA,15,TRBV28
CASSARSAGGVTHNEQFF,TGTGCCAGCAGTGCCAGGTCAGCGGGAGGGGTAACCCACAATGAGCAGTTCTTC,TRBD2,TRBJ2-1,once,18,TRBV12-3/TRBV12-4
CASSPRRTSGFEQYF,TGTGCCAGCAGTCCCCGGAGGACTAGCGGTTTCGAGCAGTACTTC,TRBD2,TRBJ2-7,NA,15,TRBV25-1
CASSRATLPSGRYNEQYF,TGCGCCAGCAGCCGAGCGACTCTCCCCAGCGGGAGATACAATGAGCAGTACTTC,TRBD2,TRBJ2-5,NA,18,TRBV4-1
CASSDDSGSTGDTQYF,TGCGCCAGCAGTGACGATTCGGGTAGTACTGGAGATACGCAGTATTTT,NA,TRBJ2-3,few,16,TRBV10-2
CASSFLMVTDTQYF,TGTGCCAGCAGTTTTCTGATGGTCACAGATACGCAGTATTTT,NA,TRBJ2-3,NA,14,TRBV28
CASSQSITSGRNYEQYF,TGCGCCAGCAGCCAATCGATCACTAGCGGGAGAAACTACGAGCAGTACTTC,TRBD2,TRBJ2-7,few,17,TRBV4-3
CASSDPQGSRPQHF,TGTGCCAGCAGTGACCCACAGGGTTCCAGGCCCCAGCATTTT,NA,TRBJ1-5,few,14,TRBV6-4
CASRDLDSYEQYF,TGTGCAAGCAGGGACCTTGACAGTTACGAGCAGTACTTC,NA,TRBJ2-7,NA,13,TRBV10-3
CASSLRTGTRSSTDTQYF,TGTGCCAGCAGCTTGAGGACCGGGACTAGGAGTTCGACAGATACGCAGTATTTT,TRBD2,TRBJ2-3,NA,18,TRBV7-2
CASSPGHQSTEAFF,TGTGCCAGCAGCCCGGGACACCAATCGACTGAAGCTTTCTTT,NA,TRBJ1-1,NA,14,TRBV7-2
CASTDRAGMGTDSYEQYF,TGTGCCAGCACCGACAGGGCTGGTATGGGGACAGACTCCTACGAGCAGTACTTC,TRBD1,TRBJ2-7,few,18,TRBV7-8
CSARVGRTLYQETQYF,TGCAGTGCTAGAGTGGGGCGGACCCTGTACCAAGAGACCCAGTACTTC,NA,TRBJ2-5,NA,16,TRBV20-1
CASSPWTRLTEKLFF,TGCGCCAGCAGCCCCTGGACCAGATTGACCGAAAAACTGTTTTTT,NA,TRBJ1-4,NA,15,TRBV5-1
CASSRAPGNQPQHF,TGTGCCAGCAGTCGGGCCCCCGGGAATCAGCCCCAGCATTTT,NA,TRBJ1-5,once,14,TRBV27
CATSDLRGPDTQYF,TGTGCCACCAGTGATTTGAGGGGCCCAGATACGCAGTATTTT,NA,TRBJ2-3,NA,14,TRBV24-1
CASNLQTDSYEQYF,TGTGCCAGCAACTTACAAACTGACAGCTACGAGCAGTACTTC,NA,TRBJ2-7,NA,14,TRBV7-2
CSVVEWNIQYF,TGCAGCGTCGTCGAATGGAACATTCAGTACTTC,NA,TRBJ2-4,few,11,TRBV29-1
CASSEDRNTEAFF,TGTGCCAGCAGCGAGGACAGGAACACTGAAGCTTTCTTT,NA,TRBJ1-1,few,13,TRBV7-3
CASSYSSGSGTYEQYF,TGTGCCAGCAGTTACTCGAGCGGGAGCGGGACCTACGAGCAGTACTTC,TRBD2,TRBJ2-7,NA,16,TRBV6-5
CASSPKREGLFF,TGTGCCAGCAGCCCTAAGCGGGAGGGCTTGTTCTTC,TRBD2,TRBJ2-1,few,12,TRBV9
CAIGPRASIGSPLHF,TGTGCCATCGGACCGAGGGCCTCTATCGGTTCACCCCTCCACTTT,NA,TRBJ1-6,NA,15,TRBV10-3
CSAVGGYQPQHF,TGCAGTGCTGTCGGGGGCTATCAGCCCCAGCATTTT,NA,TRBJ1-5,few,12,TRBV20-1
CASSLLTIKAGLSQETQYF,TGTGCCAGCAGTTTATTGACCATTAAAGCGGGATTATCACAAGAGACCCAGTACTTC,TRBD2,TRBJ2-5,NA,19,TRBV28
CSARGFDGKYEFPNTGELFF,TGCAGTGCTAGGGGGTTCGACGGCAAATACGAATTCCCTAACACCGGGGAGCTGTTTTTT,NA,TRBJ2-2,NA,20,TRBV20-1
CASSPSGGGGYTF,TGTGCCAGCAGTCCCAGCGGAGGCGGAGGCTACACCTTC,NA,TRBJ1-2,few,13,TRBV27
CASSLAIRGSGQETQYF,TGCGCCAGCAGCTTGGCCATCAGGGGTTCAGGCCAAGAGACCCAGTACTTC,NA,TRBJ2-5,NA,17,TRBV5-1
CASSTGPGQPQHF,TGTGCCAGCAGCACAGGTCCAGGTCAGCCCCAGCATTTT,NA,TRBJ1-5,few,13,TRBV7-9
CASREGGGYTF,TGTGCCAGCAGGGAAGGCGGTGGCTACACCTTC,NA,TRBJ1-2,once,11,TRBV2
CASSLFTGGSVEQYF,TGTGCCAGCAGCTTGTTTACAGGGGGCTCGGTCGAGCAGTACTTC,TRBD1,TRBJ2-7,NA,15,TRBV5-6
CASSFVTGSGYTF,TGTGCCAGCAGTTTTGTGACAGGGTCTGGCTACACCTTC,TRBD1,TRBJ1-2,NA,13,TRBV28
CAISGGDQPQHF,TGTGCCATCAGTGGGGGGGATCAGCCCCAGCATTTT,NA,TRBJ1-5,NA,12,TRBV10-3
CASSLEATWGTQYF,TGTGCCAGCAGCTTAGAGGCCACGTGGGGAACGCAGTATTTT,NA,TRBJ2-3,NA,14,TRBV7-3
CASSLWGGSGRPDTQYF,TGCGCCAGCAGCCTATGGGGGGGGAGCGGGAGGCCAGATACGCAGTATTTT,TRBD2,TRBJ2-3,NA,17,TRBV4-1
CSARGVGGEQFF,TGCAGTGCTAGGGGGGTGGGGGGTGAGCAGTTCTTC,NA,TRBJ2-1,NA,12,TRBV20-1
CASSLEGTSGYEQYF,TGTGCCAGCAGCTTAGAGGGGACTAGCGGTTACGAGCAGTACTTC,TRBD2,TRBJ2-7,NA,15,TRBV7-2
CASSLAWTSGIGETQYF,TGCGCCAGCAGCTTGGCCTGGACTAGCGGGATCGGGGAGACCCAGTACTTC,TRBD2,TRBJ2-5,NA,17,TRBV5-1
CASSQETGNEQFF,TGTGCCAGCAGCCAGGAGACAGGCAATGAGCAGTTCTTC,NA,TRBJ2-1,NA,13,TRBV3-1
CASSLSGVPETQYF,TGTGCCAGCAGTTTATCGGGGGTCCCAGAGACCCAGTACTTC,NA,TRBJ2-5,NA,14,TRBV27
CASSGTGGDEKLFF,TGTGCCAGCAGTGGAACAGGGGGGGATGAAAAACTGTTTTTT,TRBD1,TRBJ1-4,few,14,TRBV6-6
CASSLGLDTQYF,TGTGCCAGCAGTTTAGGGCTAGATACGCAGTATTTT,NA,TRBJ2-3,few,12,TRBV11-2
CASSLEYTETQYF,TGTGCCAGCAGCCTTGAGTATACGGAGACCCAGTACTTC,NA,TRBJ2-5,NA,13,TRBV7-2
CASSLATSTDTQYF,TGTGCCAGCAGTTTAGCGACTAGCACAGATACGCAGTATTTT,NA,TRBJ2-3,few,14,TRBV12-3/TRBV12-4
CASRSGSNTGELFF,TGCGCCAGCCGTAGCGGATCGAACACCGGGGAGCTGTTTTTT,NA,TRBJ2-2,NA,14,TRBV5-1
CASSIPPWGSYQETQYF,TGTGCCAGCAGTATACCCCCCTGGGGGAGCTATCAAGAGACCCAGTACTTC,NA,TRBJ2-5,NA,17,TRBV12-3/TRBV12-4
CASSSNPGQSFSGANVLTF,TGTGCCAGCAGCTCAAATCCGGGACAGTCTTTCTCTGGGGCCAACGTCCTGACTTTC,TRBD1,TRBJ2-6,NA,19,TRBV7-9
CASSLARGSADTQYF,TGTGCCAGCAGTTTAGCGCGAGGGTCCGCAGATACGCAGTATTTT,NA,TRBJ2-3,NA,15,TRBV12-3/TRBV12-4
CASRVVTGELFF,TGTGCCAGCAGAGTAGTAACCGGGGAGCTGTTTTTT,NA,TRBJ2-2,NA,12,TRBV6-1
CSAREDSYNEQFF,TGCAGTGCTAGAGAGGACTCCTACAATGAGCAGTTCTTC,NA,TRBJ2-1,few,13,TRBV20-1
CASSADNEQFF,TGTGCCAGCAGTGCTGATAATGAGCAGTTCTTC,NA,TRBJ2-1,NA,11,TRBV9
CSAGPGDRETEAFF,TGCAGTGCTGGGCCCGGGGACAGGGAGACTGAAGCTTTCTTT,TRBD1,TRBJ1-1,few,14,TRBV20-1
CASSVAPGWAYEQYF,TGTGCCAGCAGCGTAGCACCGGGATGGGCCTACGAGCAGTACTTC,NA,TRBJ2-7,NA,15,TRBV9